The entry that follows covers one T cell receptor beta chain sequence. The junction had 3 bases not matched to a gene; V was cut back by 4 bases and J by 5 bases. Germline assignment: CDR1 ENHRY and CDR2 SYGVKD. This CDR3 is 13 amino acids long. Sequenced by immunoSEQ multiplex PCR; TCRdb stores in-frame clones only, minus some. The table lists around 50,000 clones, approximately 96% of them singletons. The sample belongs to a study of T cells after somatic rescue of genetic block. This sequence was found in a child in the first two years of life. The V gene is TRBV10-3, the J gene TRBJ2-3; 7 nucleotides agree with TRBD1. The sample taken for sequencing was peripheral blood mononuclear cells (PBMCs). The CDR3 nucleotides read TGTGCCATCAGTGGATACAGGGGAGATACGCAGTATTTT. It specifies CAISGYRGDTQYF.